This is a list of T cell receptor beta chains from one sample in a study of shared clonotypes between healthy human individuals. Generated by immunoSEQ multiplex PCR, the TCRdb table keeps only in-frame clones and is missing some. The sample has 2 million to 2.5 million clones, around 96% seen once; the top ten hold about 1.1%. The sample was naive CD8+ T cells sorted from blood. These receptors were taken from a man aged 18 to 30 in good health. The CDR3 runs from the conserved cysteine through the conserved F or W. The order of the fields is V gene, clone size, J gene, D gene, CDR3 DNA, CDR3 protein. A D gene is named only where the DNA matches it firmly. Size is omitted from some rows. Given values are once, few, many or a class for expanded clones.

V: TRBV4-1; size: -; J: TRBJ1-4; D: TRBD1; DNA: TGCGCCAGCAGCCAACCGACAGGGCCTAATGAAAAACTGTTTTTT; CDR3: CASSQPTGPNEKLFF
V: TRBV2; size: -; J: TRBJ2-3; D: -; DNA: TGTGCCAGCAGTGAGGGAGATACGCAGTATTTT; CDR3: CASSEGDTQYF
V: TRBV19; size: -; J: TRBJ2-7; D: -; DNA: TGTGCCAGTAGTCCATCGGGCTACGAGCAGTACTTC; CDR3: CASSPSGYEQYF
V: TRBV5-1; size: once; J: TRBJ2-7; D: TRBD1; DNA: TGCGCCAGCAGCTTGGCGCCAGGGGGATCCTACGAGCAGTACTTC; CDR3: CASSLAPGGSYEQYF
V: TRBV7-9; size: -; J: TRBJ2-7; D: -; DNA: TGTGCCAGCAGCGCTCAGGACAGTTGGCAGTACTTC; CDR3: CASSAQDSWQYF
V: TRBV19; size: -; J: TRBJ2-1; D: TRBD1; DNA: TGTGCCAGTAGGGGGGACAGGTTGGAGCAGTTCTTC; CDR3: CASRGDRLEQFF
V: TRBV5-1; size: -; J: TRBJ2-1; D: -; DNA: TGCGCCAGCAGCTTGCCAGGGGAGGGCTACAATGAGCAGTTCTTC; CDR3: CASSLPGEGYNEQFF
V: TRBV29-1; size: -; J: TRBJ2-3; D: -; DNA: TGCAGCGTTGATGATTACACAGATACGCAGTATTTT; CDR3: CSVDDYTDTQYF
V: TRBV11-2; size: -; J: TRBJ2-7; D: -; DNA: TGTGCCAGCAGCCCCGGACGAGAGCAGTACTTC; CDR3: CASSPGREQYF
V: TRBV7-9; size: -; J: TRBJ1-5; D: TRBD1; DNA: TGTGCCAGCACCCGACAGGGAGGACATAGCAATCAGCCCCAGCATTTT; CDR3: CASTRQGGHSNQPQHF
V: TRBV12-5; size: -; J: TRBJ2-3; D: -; DNA: TGTGCTAGTGGTTTGCTCCAGGGGGGTGTCACAGATACGCAGTATTTT; CDR3: CASGLLQGGVTDTQYF
V: TRBV27; size: -; J: TRBJ2-7; D: -; DNA: TGTGCCAGCAGGGTGGGGGGCGCGTATGGTGAGCAGTACTTC; CDR3: CASRVGGAYGEQYF
V: TRBV6-6; size: -; J: TRBJ1-5; D: -; DNA: TGTGCCAGCAGTTACGAGGGCTATAGCAATCAGCCCCAGCATTTT; CDR3: CASSYEGYSNQPQHF
V: TRBV5-6; size: -; J: TRBJ2-7; D: -; DNA: TGTGCCAGCACCTCTGGAGGCGAGCAGTACTTC; CDR3: CASTSGGEQYF
V: TRBV6-1; size: -; J: TRBJ2-7; D: -; DNA: TGTGCCAGTTCGCCGACCTTCAGCTACGAGCAGTACTTC; CDR3: CASSPTFSYEQYF
V: TRBV6-5; size: -; J: TRBJ2-7; D: -; DNA: TGTGCCAGCAGTTACTCGTCCGGACAGACCTACGAGCAGTACTTC; CDR3: CASSYSSGQTYEQYF
V: TRBV6-1; size: -; J: TRBJ1-1; D: TRBD1; DNA: TGTGCCAGCAGTGAAAGGACAGGCCCGGACACTGAAGCTTTCTTT; CDR3: CASSERTGPDTEAFF
V: TRBV6-1; size: -; J: TRBJ2-7; D: -; DNA: TGTGCCAGCAGTCTAGCTTGGGGGTACGAGCAGTACTTC; CDR3: CASSLAWGYEQYF
V: TRBV14; size: -; J: TRBJ2-1; D: -; DNA: TGTGCCAGCAGCCAAGGTTCCAATGAGCAGTTCTTC; CDR3: CASSQGSNEQFF
V: TRBV5-5; size: -; J: TRBJ1-4; D: -; DNA: TGTGCCAGCAGCCCTATGTCGCAGGGTGGTGAAAAACTGTTTTTT; CDR3: CASSPMSQGGEKLFF
V: TRBV7-9; size: -; J: TRBJ1-2; D: -; DNA: TGTGCCAGCAGCTTAGGTCCGTCCCACACCTTC; CDR3: CASSLGPSHTF
V: TRBV10-2; size: -; J: TRBJ1-2; D: -; DNA: TGCGCCAGCAGTGAGTCCTTGGGACACATCGGCTACACCTTC; CDR3: CASSESLGHIGYTF
V: TRBV7-9; size: -; J: TRBJ1-6; D: -; DNA: TGTGCCAGCAGCTTACAGGGCTCCTATAATTCACCCCTCCACTTT; CDR3: CASSLQGSYNSPLHF
V: TRBV2; size: -; J: TRBJ1-4; D: -; DNA: TGTGCCAGCAGTCTCCCCTGGCAGACGGAAAAACTGTTTTTT; CDR3: CASSLPWQTEKLFF
V: TRBV10-1; size: -; J: TRBJ2-2; D: TRBD1; DNA: TGCGCCAGCAGTGATGACAGGGGGATCGGGGAGCTGTTTTTT; CDR3: CASSDDRGIGELFF
V: TRBV4-1; size: -; J: TRBJ2-7; D: -; DNA: TGCGCCAGCAGCCTCACCGACTCCTACGAGCAGTACTTC; CDR3: CASSLTDSYEQYF
V: TRBV29-1; size: -; J: TRBJ2-1; D: TRBD2; DNA: TGCACCATACTAGCGGGGAATTACAATGAGCAGTTCTTC; CDR3: CTILAGNYNEQFF
V: TRBV6-6; size: -; J: TRBJ2-7; D: -; DNA: TGTGCCAGCAGTTACTCCCCGGGCCCAAGGGACGAGCAGTACTTC; CDR3: CASSYSPGPRDEQYF